This TCR beta chain was obtained from a study of blood T cell repertoires in COVID-19. The CDR3 spans 15 residues. Germline V CDR1 and CDR2: MNHEY, SVGAGI. Germline trimming cut 7 bases from V and 5 bases from J; bases unmatched to any gene: 13. Per the authors' pipeline: Reference gene primer amplification gave estimated nucleated cell counts. Assay used: immunoSEQ multiplex PCR; TCRdb lists only in-frame clones, some missing. V and J calls and clone size are as listed in that table; D and trimming were resolved from the DNA. The data contain 130,000 or so clones, around 87% of them seen just once; the ten biggest clones take up about 2.1%.

The chain joins TRBV6-5 to TRBJ2-5; TRBD2 agrees at 7 bases. This TCR was sampled from a man between 65 and 85 years old with active COVID-19. Sequencing was performed on peripheral blood. The CDR3 protein is CASTRDYGSWETQYF. For the CDR3, the DNA is TGTGCCAGCACCCGGGACTATGGGTCTTGGGAGACCCAGTACTTC.